One and the same sample provided the 10 T cell receptor beta chains below, sequenced in a study of identical twins. TCRdb re-derived calls from the 5' RACE reads in MiXCR, one entry per CDR3 protein. The sample yields 240,000 or so distinct CDR3 sequences, 9.5% to 15% seen once. These same records also appear under a second study, on yellow fever vaccine responses in identical twins.

Material: memory (CD45RO+) T cells sorted from blood. The receptors were sampled from a young woman in good health.

As for this clonotype: Since a much larger clone is just one base distant, this may be a read error. This chain joins TRBV14 and TRBJ2-7; no reliable D call. The CDR3 spans 15 residues. The germline CDR1 and CDR2 sequences are SGHDN and FVKESK. The germline V and J ends were trimmed by 0 bases and 5 bases, with 14 bases remaining between them. CDR3 sequence (DNA): TGTGCCAGCAGCCAAGAGAAGGGTCTTACCCACGAGCAGTACTTC. Amino acid sequence: CASSQEKGLTHEQYF.

The gene calls are TRBV7-2 and TRBJ2-1; TRBD1 or TRBD2 may be the D gene (6 bases each). The CDR3 loop spans 13 amino acids. From germline, CDR1 is SGHTA and CDR2 FQGNSA. V was shortened by 2 bases and J by 8 bases, with 10 bases between the two germline ends. The CDR3 protein is CASSLRGAYEQFF. The CDR3 nucleotides are TGTGCCAGCAGCTTAAGGGGGGCCTATGAGCAGTTCTTC.

This clonotype occurred many times. The chain carries TRBV4-3 and TRBJ2-7; D ambiguous. The germline V and J ends were trimmed by 0 bases and 7 bases, with 16 bases remaining between them. This CDR3 is 15 amino acids long. Germline V gives CDR1 LGHNA, CDR2 YSLEER. The CDR3 bases are TGCGCCAGCAGCCAAGATCTCACGGGTCTTGGGGAGCAGTACTTC. Its translation: CASSQDLTGLGEQYF.

This clonotype was seen a few times. The chain combines TRBV7-9 with TRBJ1-1, with 7 bases lining up with TRBD1. V shed 1 base and J 5 bases; nucleotides not matched to a gene: 13. This CDR3 comprises 17 residues. The germline gives CDR1 SEHNR, CDR2 FQNEAQ (reference sequence). The CDR3 reads CASSLEVFEDRRTEAFF. CDR3 sequence (DNA): TGTGCCAGCAGCTTAGAGGTATTCGAGGACAGGAGGACTGAAGCTTTCTTT.

This clonotype was seen a few times. The rearrangement joins TRBV7-2 to TRBJ2-7; a weak D match, TRBD2 (6 bases). CDR1 and CDR2 (germline): SGHTA, FQGNSA. V dropped 2 bases and J dropped 1 base, with 9 bases sitting between them. CDR3 length: 14 amino acids. Here the CDR3 DNA reads TGTGCCAGCAGCTTACCGGGGGAGTCCTACGAGCAGTACTTC. It is translated as CASSLPGESYEQYF.

This clonotype was counted a few times. The chain uses TRBV6-2 or TRBV6-3 and TRBJ2-1, with D perhaps being TRBD1 or TRBD2 (5 bases each). V gave up 2 bases and J gave up 7 bases, with 18 bases separating them. The germline gives CDR1 MNHEY, CDR2 SVGEGT. The CDR3 runs to 16 residues. The CDR3 protein is CASSYKSGTPKNEQFF. The CDR3 DNA sequence: TGTGCCAGCAGTTACAAATCCGGGACCCCCAAAAATGAGCAGTTCTTC.

This clonotype turned up a few times. The CDR3 reads CASSSRESRMETQYF. In DNA form, the CDR3 reads TGCGCCAGCAGCTCCCGGGAGTCAAGAATGGAGACCCAGTACTTC. The chain employs TRBV5-1 and TRBJ2-5, with TRBD2 as a possible D gene (6 bases). The ends were cut back, 3 bases at V and 5 bases at J, with 17 bases in the middle. CDR3 length equals 15 residues. CDR1 and CDR2 (germline): SGHRS, YFSETQ.

The table lists this clonotype with a few counts. This chain links TRBV4-1 with TRBJ2-7; 7 positions agree with TRBD2. The CDR3 sequence is 14 residues long. Germline V lookup: CDR1 MGHRA, CDR2 YSYEKL. The J segment lost 3 bases and the V segment lost 4 bases, leaving 6 bases of the junction unmatched. CDR3 protein: CASSPLGTNYEQYF. DNA of the CDR3: TGCGCCAGCAGCCCCCTGGGGACTAACTACGAGCAGTACTTC.

This clonotype was found many times. V usage is TRBV27 and J usage is TRBJ1-2, with D possibly being TRBD1 (5 bases). V lost 2 bases and J lost 2, with 12 bases in between. CDR1 is MNHEY, CDR2 SMNVEV, per germline (reference sequence). The CDR3 has 15 residues. The CDR3: CASSLRLGENYGYTF. The CDR3 DNA reads as TGTGCCAGCAGTTTACGCCTGGGGGAGAACTATGGCTACACCTTC.

This clonotype was observed a handful of times. This chain uses TRBV7-9 with TRBJ2-5, with D tentatively TRBD1 (5 bases). V lost 2 bases, J lost 3 bases, and 10 bases lay in between. The CDR3 is 14 amino acids. The germline CDR1 and CDR2 sequences are SEHNR and FQNEAQ (reference sequence). CDR3 DNA sequence: TGTGCCAGCAGCTTATTGACAGACAAAGAGACCCAGTACTTC. Protein: CASSLLTDKETQYF.